The next 6 T cell receptor beta chains were all read from a single sample in a study of blood T cells in healthy people across ages. A second PCR of roughly 7 to 11 cycles used a sample-barcoded 5' primer and a J-beta primer mix. From the 5' RACE reads, TCRdb called clonotypes with MiXCR, one entry per CDR3 protein. The sample carries some 700,000 distinct CDR3 sequences, roughly 45% recorded once. Material for sequencing was blood. These receptors were obtained from a woman in her fifties or sixties in good health.

The chain recombines TRBV5-1 with TRBJ1-2; no clear D gene. Trimming took 0 bases from V and 6 from J, leaving 15 bases between them. CDR1 is SGHRS and CDR2 is YFSETQ in the germline V gene. The CDR3 is 15 residues long. CDR3 nucleotide sequence: TGCGCCAGCAGCTTGGCGTTGACCTTACCCAATGGCTACACCTTC. Translation gives CASSLALTLPNGYTF.

This clonotype came up a few times. CDR3 protein: CASSALTGGNGYTF. The DNA for the CDR3 is TGTGCCAGCAGCGCTTTGACAGGGGGCAATGGCTACACCTTC. The chain combines TRBV5-5 with TRBJ1-2; 10 bases line up with TRBD1. The CDR3 runs to 14 residues. V dropped 4 bases and J dropped 6; count of bases not matched to a gene: 6. The germline V gene has CDR1 SGHKS and CDR2 YYEKEE (reference sequence).

The rearrangement joins TRBV6-1 to TRBJ1-1; 7 nucleotides agree with TRBD1. The V gene end was trimmed by 10 bases and the J gene end by 6 bases; junction bases not matched to a gene: 14. CDR1 is MNHNS and CDR2 is SASEGT in the germline V gene. The CDR3 is 14 residues long. The CDR3 spells CATHEPDRAAEAFF. DNA for the CDR3: TGTGCCACCCATGAGCCCGACAGGGCGGCTGAAGCTTTCTTT.

For this clonotype: Since a much larger clone is just one base distant, this may be a read error. The chain joins TRBV10-3 to TRBJ2-1, with TRBD1 as a possible D gene (6 bases). CDR3 length equals 12 residues. Germline assignment: CDR1 ENHRY and CDR2 SYGVKD. In DNA form, the CDR3 reads TGTGCCGTCAGTGAGTCAGGGGTAGAGCAGTTCTTC. It encodes CAVSESGVEQFF.

This clonotype was counted between two and nine times. The J gene is TRBJ1-2, the V gene TRBV6-2 or TRBV6-3; 8 nucleotides match TRBD1. The junction had 12 bases not matched to a gene; V was cut back by 7 bases and J by 5 bases. This CDR3 comprises 15 residues. CDR1 and CDR2 from the germline V gene are MNHEY and SVGEGT. CDR3 residues: CASTSRTGSIYGYTF. The CDR3 bases are TGTGCCAGCACTTCCCGGACAGGGTCCATTTATGGCTACACCTTC.

This chain links TRBV24-1 with TRBJ2-1, with D possibly TRBD1 on 6 matching bases. This CDR3 has 16 residues. Trimming removed 6 bases from V and 4 bases from J, with 18 bases in between. Germline CDR1 reads KGHDR; CDR2 reads SFDVKD. The CDR3 sequence is CATSRTGTQSYNEQFF. For the CDR3, the DNA is TGTGCCACCAGTCGAACCGGGACACAGTCATACAATGAGCAGTTCTTC.